The T cell receptor beta chain described here comes from a study of blood T cell repertoires in COVID-19. Background on the study: Samples came from the United States, Italy and Spain, spanning acute and convalescent COVID-19. Sample material is recorded as cDNA or gDNA derived from T cells, B-cell-depleted T cells, or PBMCs.

Study processing details: Amplified reference gene primers provided the basis for estimating nucleated cell counts. Libraries were prepared by immunoSEQ multiplex PCR; TCRdb keeps only in-frame clonotypes and omits some of them. V and J calls and clone size come straight from that table; D and trimming were deduced from the DNA. The sample includes roughly 140,000 clones, roughly four fifths of them seen just once. Only a few counts were recorded for this clone. The V and J ends lost 3 bases and 6 bases respectively, with 12 bases between them. This CDR3 comprises 14 residues. Germline V lookup: CDR1 SNHLY, CDR2 FYNNEI.

The sample taken for sequencing was peripheral blood. The clonotype was recovered from a woman aged 80 or older with acute or convalescent COVID-19. This chain connects TRBV2 to TRBJ1-5, with a possible D match to TRBD1 (5 bases). The chain's CDR3 is CASSEGRGGQPQHF. The CDR3 DNA follows: TGTGCCAGCAGTGAGGGTCGGGGGGGTCAGCCCCAGCATTTT.